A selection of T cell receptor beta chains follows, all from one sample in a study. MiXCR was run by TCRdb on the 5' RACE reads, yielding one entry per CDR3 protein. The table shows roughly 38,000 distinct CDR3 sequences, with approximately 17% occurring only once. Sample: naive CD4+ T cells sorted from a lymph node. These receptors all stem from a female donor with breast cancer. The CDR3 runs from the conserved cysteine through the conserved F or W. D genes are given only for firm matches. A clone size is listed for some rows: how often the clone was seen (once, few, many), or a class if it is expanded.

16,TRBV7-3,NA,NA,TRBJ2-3,TGTGCCAGCAGCTCGGCCCTTTTTTCCAGCACAGATACGCAGTATTTT,CASSSALFSSTDTQYF
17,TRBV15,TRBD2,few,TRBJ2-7,TGTGCCACCAGCAGAGATCGGGCTCTAGCGGGAGACGACGAGCAGTACTTC,CATSRDRALAGDDEQYF
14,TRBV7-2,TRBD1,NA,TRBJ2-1,TGCGCCAGTGCCCCAGGGGGCCGGTACAATGAGCAGTGCTTC,CASAPGGRYNEQCF
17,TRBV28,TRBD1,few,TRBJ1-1,TGTGCCAGCAGATTCCTTCCCCCGGGACAGGGGAACACTGAAGCTTTCTTT,CASRFLPPGQGNTEAFF
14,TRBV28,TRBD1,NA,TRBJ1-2,TGTGCCAGCAGCCGGGACAGTTCCCGGAATGGCTACACCTTC,CASSRDSSRNGYTF
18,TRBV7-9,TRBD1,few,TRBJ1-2,TGTGCCAGCAGCTTATTCATCCTAAACAGGGGCGCTAACTATGGCTACACCTTC,CASSLFILNRGANYGYTF
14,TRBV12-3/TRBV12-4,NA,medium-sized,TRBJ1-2,TGTGCCAGCAGTTTGGACGGCCTCTATCGGGGCTACACCTTC,CASSLDGLYRGYTF
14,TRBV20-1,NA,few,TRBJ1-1,TGCAGTGCTATGGACAGCTCCATGAACACTGAAGCTTTCTTT,CSAMDSSMNTEAFF
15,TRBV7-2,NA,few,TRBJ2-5,TGTGCCAGCAAGAACAGGGTTGAGGGAGGGGAGACCCAGTACTTC,CASKNRVEGGETQYF
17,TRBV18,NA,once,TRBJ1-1,TGTACCAGCTCAGCGTCAGGGGTAAGGGTTACGGGCACTGAAGCTTTCTTT,CTSSASGVRVTGTEAFF
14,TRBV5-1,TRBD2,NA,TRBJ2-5,TGCGCCAGCAGCCCGGGGGGTCCGGGAGAGACCCAGTACTTC,CASSPGGPGETQYF
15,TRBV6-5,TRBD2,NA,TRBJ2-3,TGTGCCAGCAGAAAGAGCGGGAGTAGCACAGATACGCAGTATTTT,CASRKSGSSTDTQYF
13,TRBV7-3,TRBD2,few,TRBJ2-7,TGTGCCAGCAGCTTAAGGCGCGGGGGCGAGCAGTACTTC,CASSLRRGGEQYF
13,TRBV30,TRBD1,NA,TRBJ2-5,TGTGCCACCACAGGGGGTGGTAAGGAGACCCAGTACTTC,CATTGGGKETQYF
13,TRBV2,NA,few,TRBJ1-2,TGTGCCAGCCGCAGCGGGGGCGAAATAGGCTACACCTTC,CASRSGGEIGYTF
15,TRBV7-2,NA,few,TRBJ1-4,TGTGCCAGCAGCTTAGCACAGGAACGTCATGAAAAACTGTTTTTT,CASSLAQERHEKLFF
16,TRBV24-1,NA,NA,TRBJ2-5,TGTGCCACCAGTGATTCGAGGGCAGGGCGACGGGAGACCCAGTACTTC,CATSDSRAGRRETQYF
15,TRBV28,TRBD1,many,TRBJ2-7,TGTGCCAGCAGTCCCTACGGACAGGCGGCGGAAATGCAGTACTTC,CASSPYGQAAEMQYF
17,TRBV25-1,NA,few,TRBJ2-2,TGTGCCAGCGGATCGGGACAGACCCGGGGGGACACCGGGGAGCTGTTTTTT,CASGSGQTRGDTGELFF
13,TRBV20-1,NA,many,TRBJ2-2,TGCAGTGCTCCCCGACTCGAAACCGGGGAGCTGTTTTTT,CSAPRLETGELFF
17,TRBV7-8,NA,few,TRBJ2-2,TGTGCCAGCAGCCTCAGTCCGGGACTGGGTAACACCGGGGAGCTGTTTTTT,CASSLSPGLGNTGELFF
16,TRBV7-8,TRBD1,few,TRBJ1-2,TGTGCCAGCAGCCACGGACAGGCCCCTAGTGGCTATGGCTACACCTTC,CASSHGQAPSGYGYTF
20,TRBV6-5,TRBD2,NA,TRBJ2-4,TGTGCCAGCCGTAGCAGGGGGGGGACTAGCGGGATTATAGCCAAAAACATTCAGTACTTC,CASRSRGGTSGIIAKNIQYF
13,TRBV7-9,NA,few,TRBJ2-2,TGTGCCAGCAGCGCCCGGGAGACCGGGGAGCTGTTTTTT,CASSARETGELFF
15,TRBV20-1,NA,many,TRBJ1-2,TGCAGTGCTACGAACACAGGGCCCCAGAGATCTGGCTACACCTTC,CSATNTGPQRSGYTF
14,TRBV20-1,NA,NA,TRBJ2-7,TGCAGTGCTAAGCAGGGCTTAAGCTCCTACGAGCAGTACTTC,CSAKQGLSSYEQYF
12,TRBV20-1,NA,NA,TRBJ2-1,TGCAGTTCTCCCGCCCAGGGCGATGAGCAGTTCTTC,CSSPAQGDEQFF
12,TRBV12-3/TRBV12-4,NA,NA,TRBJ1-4,TGTGCCAGCAGCAGACCGGGAGGAAAACTGTTTTTT,CASSRPGGKLFF
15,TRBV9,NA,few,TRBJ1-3,TGTGCCAGCAGCGCCTCCGGTATTAGTGGAAACACCATATATTTT,CASSASGISGNTIYF
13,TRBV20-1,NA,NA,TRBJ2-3,TGCAGTGTCAGTTTAGCGCTTCCAGGAACGCAGTATTTT,CSVSLALPGTQYF
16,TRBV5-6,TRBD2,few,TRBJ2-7,TGTGCCAGCAGCTGGCCCTTCGCGGGAGGGCCCCACGAGCAGTACTTC,CASSWPFAGGPHEQYF
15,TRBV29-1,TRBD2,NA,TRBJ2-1,TGCAGCGTCGATAGCGGGAGGGGCCTTTACAATGAGCAGTTCTTC,CSVDSGRGLYNEQFF
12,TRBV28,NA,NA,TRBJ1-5,TGTGCCAGCAGTTTTGGGCAGCAGCCCCAGCATTTT,CASSFGQQPQHF
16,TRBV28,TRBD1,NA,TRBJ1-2,TGTGCCAGCAGCCTACACTCAGGGGGCGCGAAGTATGGCTCCACCTTC,CASSLHSGGAKYGSTF
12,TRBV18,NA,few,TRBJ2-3,TGTGCCAGCTCACCGCGATCAGATACGCAGTATTTT,CASSPRSDTQYF
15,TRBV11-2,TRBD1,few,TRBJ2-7,TGTGCCAGCAGCTCTTACCGGGACAGGCCCTACGAGCAGTACTTC,CASSSYRDRPYEQYF
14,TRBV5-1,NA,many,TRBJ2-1,TGCGCCAGCAGCTTGTTAACTAGCCACAATGAGCAGTTCTTC,CASSLLTSHNEQFF
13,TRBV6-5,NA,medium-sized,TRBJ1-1,TGTGCCAGCAGTTATACTCTAGGCACTGAAGCTTTCTTT,CASSYTLGTEAFF
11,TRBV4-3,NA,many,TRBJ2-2,TGCGCCAGCAGCTCGTTCGGGGAGCTGTTTTTT,CASSSFGELFF
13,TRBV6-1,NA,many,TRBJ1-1,TGTGCCAGCAGTGAAGAGAGGTTAACTGAAGCTTTCTTT,CASSEERLTEAFF
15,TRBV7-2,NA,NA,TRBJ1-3,TGTGCCAGCAGCTTAGGACAGGACTCTGGAAACACCATATATTTT,CASSLGQDSGNTIYF
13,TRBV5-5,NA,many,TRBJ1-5,TGTGCCAGCAGCTTCGACGCAACAGGGCCCCAGCATTTT,CASSFDATGPQHF
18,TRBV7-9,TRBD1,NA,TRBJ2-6,TGTGCCAGCAGCCCGGACAGGGGGCCACGCTCTGGGGCCAACGTCCTGACTTTC,CASSPDRGPRSGANVLTF
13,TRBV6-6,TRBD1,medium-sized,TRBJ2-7,TGTGCCAGCAGTTGGCAGGGGGCTGGAGAGCAGTACTTC,CASSWQGAGEQYF
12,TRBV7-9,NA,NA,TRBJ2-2,TGTGCCAGCAGTCGAAACACCGGGGAGCTGTTTTTT,CASSRNTGELFF
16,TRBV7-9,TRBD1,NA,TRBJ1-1,TGTGCCAGCAGCTCTGCAGGGGGCAGGTGGTACACTGAAGCTTTCTTT,CASSSAGGRWYTEAFF